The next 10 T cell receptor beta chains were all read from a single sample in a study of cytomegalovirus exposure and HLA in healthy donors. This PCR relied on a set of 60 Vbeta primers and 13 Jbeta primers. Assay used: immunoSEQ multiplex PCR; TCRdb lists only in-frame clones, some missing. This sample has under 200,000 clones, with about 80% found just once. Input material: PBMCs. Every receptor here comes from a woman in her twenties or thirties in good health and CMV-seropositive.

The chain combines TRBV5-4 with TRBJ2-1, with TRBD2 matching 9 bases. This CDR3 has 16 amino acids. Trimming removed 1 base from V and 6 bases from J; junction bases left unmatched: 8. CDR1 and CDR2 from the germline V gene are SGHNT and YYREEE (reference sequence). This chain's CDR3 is CASSLSPLAGPNEQFF. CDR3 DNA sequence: TGTGCCAGCAGCTTGTCCCCCCTAGCGGGACCCAATGAGCAGTTCTTC.

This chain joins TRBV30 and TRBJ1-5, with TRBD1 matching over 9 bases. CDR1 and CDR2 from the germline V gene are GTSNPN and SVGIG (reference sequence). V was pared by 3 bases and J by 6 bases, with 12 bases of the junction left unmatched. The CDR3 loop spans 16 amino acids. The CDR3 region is CAWSPNPGTGSQPQHF. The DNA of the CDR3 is TGTGCCTGGAGCCCGAATCCCGGGACAGGGAGTCAGCCCCAGCATTTT.

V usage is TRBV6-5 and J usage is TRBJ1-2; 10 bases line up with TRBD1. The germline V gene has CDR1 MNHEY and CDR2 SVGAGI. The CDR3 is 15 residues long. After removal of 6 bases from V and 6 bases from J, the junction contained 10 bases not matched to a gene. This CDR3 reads CASSPFRQGADGYTF. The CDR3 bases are TGTGCCAGCAGCCCCTTTAGACAGGGGGCCGATGGCTACACCTTC.

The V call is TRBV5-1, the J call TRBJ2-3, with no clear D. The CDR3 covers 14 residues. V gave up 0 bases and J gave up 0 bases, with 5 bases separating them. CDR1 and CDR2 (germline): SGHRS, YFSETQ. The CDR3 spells CASSLVESTDTQYF. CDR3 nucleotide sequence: TGCGCCAGCAGCTTGGTAGAAAGCACAGATACGCAGTATTTT.

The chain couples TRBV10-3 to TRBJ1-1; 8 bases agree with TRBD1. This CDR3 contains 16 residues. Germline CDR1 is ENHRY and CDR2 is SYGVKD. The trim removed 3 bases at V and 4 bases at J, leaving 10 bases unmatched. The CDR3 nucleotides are TGTGCCATCAGTGACCTACCGGGACAGGCAACCACTGAAGCTTTCTTT. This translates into CAISDLPGQATTEAFF.

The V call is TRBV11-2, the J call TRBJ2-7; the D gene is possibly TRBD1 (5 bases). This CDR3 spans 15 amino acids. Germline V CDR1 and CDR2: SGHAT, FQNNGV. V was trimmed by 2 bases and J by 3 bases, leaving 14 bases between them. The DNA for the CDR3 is TGTGCCAGCAGCTTAAGGGGTGCTGACTTCTACGAGCAGTACTTC. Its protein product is CASSLRGADFYEQYF.

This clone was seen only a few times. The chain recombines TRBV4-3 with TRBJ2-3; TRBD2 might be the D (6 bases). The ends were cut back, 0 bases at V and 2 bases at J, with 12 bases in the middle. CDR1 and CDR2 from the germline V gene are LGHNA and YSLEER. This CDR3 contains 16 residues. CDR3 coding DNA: TGCGCCAGCAGCCAAGATTTCGGGGGTCTCACAGATACGCAGTATTTT. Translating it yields CASSQDFGGLTDTQYF.

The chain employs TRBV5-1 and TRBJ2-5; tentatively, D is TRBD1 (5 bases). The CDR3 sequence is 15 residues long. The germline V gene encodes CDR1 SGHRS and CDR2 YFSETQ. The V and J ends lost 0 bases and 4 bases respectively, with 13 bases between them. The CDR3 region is CASSLGAGPRETQYF. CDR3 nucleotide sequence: TGCGCCAGCAGCTTGGGAGCAGGGCCCAGAGAGACCCAGTACTTC.

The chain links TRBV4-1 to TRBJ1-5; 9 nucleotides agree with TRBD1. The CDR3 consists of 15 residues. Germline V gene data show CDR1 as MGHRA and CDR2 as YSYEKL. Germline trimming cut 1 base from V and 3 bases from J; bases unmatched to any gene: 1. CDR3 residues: CASSQGDRDNQPQHF. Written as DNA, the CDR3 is TGCGCCAGCAGCCAAGGGGACAGGGACAATCAGCCCCAGCATTTT.

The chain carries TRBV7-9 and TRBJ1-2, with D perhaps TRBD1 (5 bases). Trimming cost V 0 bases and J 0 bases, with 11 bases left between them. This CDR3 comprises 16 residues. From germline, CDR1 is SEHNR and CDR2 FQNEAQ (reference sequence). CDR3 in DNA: TGTGCCAGCAGCTTAGCGTCGGGGGATTCTAACTATGGCTACACCTTC. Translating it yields CASSLASGDSNYGYTF.